This note documents a single T cell receptor (beta chain) sequence. Its binding antigen is unknown. This sample was taken from a study of T cells expressing NK-cell markers (dated by TCRdb to about 2020). Context from the whole study: Roughly 8 donors provided sorted CD3+CD56+NKG2C+, CD3+CD56+NKG2C- and CD3+CD56-NKG2C+ T-cell subsets, whose TCR beta-chain repertoires were profiled. Randomly selected healthy volunteers, three men and five women, were used as the eight sequenced donors. The libraries were sequenced on Illumina HiSeq 2000/2500, MiSeq or NextSeq, producing 2 x 150 bp reads. Among the eight sequenced donors, only one was HCMV-seronegative, while the other seven were HCMV-seropositive. Study-level results and caveats: Those dominant clonotypes were again the most abundant among CD3+CD56-NKG2C+ cells in four donors, at about 28.3-60.1%. In over five donors, the dominant CD3+CD56+NKG2C+ clonotypes were among the top 10 CD8+ clonotypes and accounted for about 1.0-7.5% of CD8+ T cells. Whether the expanded NKG2C-expressing T cell clones were specific for HCMV antigens remained unclear.

Instrument on record: Illumina HiSeq 2000. 5'RACE template switching, by which a universal primer site and unique molecular identifiers were added, was used to make TCR beta cDNA libraries. Synthesis of cDNA was primed from the TCR beta constant segment and was followed by two consecutive PCR amplification steps. The paper's processing steps were these. MIGEC was used to demultiplex reads and group reads by UMI, and MiTCR was used to assemble and quantify clonotypes. Only TCR cDNA sequences supported by at least two reads were kept to exclude erroneous sequences. Downstream repertoire analysis used the tcR package, and clonotypes were matched across fractions by CDR3 nucleotide sequence plus V segment. Antigen specificity was annotated against VDJdb with VDJmatch, allowing one amino acid substitution in CDR3. TCRdb reprocessed the reads and assigns one entry to each CDR3 protein sequence, leaving out DNA. None of the V and J calls come from the authors' own analysis; TCRdb made them. This sample's table has entries for about 550,000 distinct CDR3 sequences. Approximately 3.6% of the sample is held by the ten biggest clonotypes.

A commercial ELISA kit detecting HCMV-specific IgG in serum was used to determine HCMV serostatus. Ficoll density gradient centrifugation was used to isolate peripheral blood mononuclear cells from blood. From the cysteine up to the phenylalanine, the CDR3 has a length of 15 residues. No DNA has been recorded. Based on the germline V gene, the CDR1 and CDR2 sequences are KGHDR and SFDVKD. Sequenced sample: blood T cells: a sorted CD56 or NKG2C T cell subset, CD4+ or CD8+ T cells, or bulk PBMC T cells (not recorded which). The receptor comes from a man aged 18 to 30 in good health. Donor details come from another sample of the same person, matched by shared clones. Rearrangement joined TRBV24-1 to TRBJ1-5. The CDR3 in this case is CATSDSRPESQPQHF.